A single sample gave rise to the 23 T cell receptor beta chains below, sequenced in a study of cytomegalovirus exposure and HLA in healthy donors. This PCR relied on a set of 60 Vbeta primers and 13 Jbeta primers. Assay: immunoSEQ multiplex PCR; the TCRdb copy retains only in-frame clones and omits some. The profile covers approximately 56,000 clones, with approximately 70% appearing a single time and under 25% taken by the ten largest. Sequencing used PBMCs. The source of these receptors is a woman in her 50s in good health and CMV-seropositive.

The chain couples TRBV11-3 to TRBJ2-7, with TRBD1 as a possible D gene (5 bases). This CDR3 region has 12 residues. V was clipped by 5 bases and J by 6 bases, with 11 bases between them. CDR1 and CDR2 (germline): SGHNT, YENEEA. The CDR3 here is CASSRDSSEQYF. In DNA, the CDR3 is TGTGCCAGCAGCCGCGACAGCTCCGAGCAGTACTTC.

V gene TRBV7-2 combines with J gene TRBJ2-2; D is ambiguous. The CDR3 has 14 amino acids. CDR1 SGHTA and CDR2 FQGNSA come from the germline V gene. Trimming stripped 5 bases from V and 6 bases from J, with 13 bases between. The DNA of the CDR3 is TGTGCCAGCAGCCCCACGGTTCTACCCGGGGAGCTGTTTTTT. Residues: CASSPTVLPGELFF. Supplemented by reference TRBV7-2 and TRBJ2-2, the full variable domain reads GAGVSQSPSNKVTEKGKDVELRCDPISGHTALYWYRQSLGQGLEFLIYFQGNSAPDKSGLPSDRFSAERTGGSVSTLTIQRTQQEDSAVYLCASSPTVLPGELFFGEGSRLTVL.

This clone has just one count. The chain combines TRBV19 with TRBJ2-1; 9 bases map to TRBD1. CDR3 size: 15 residues. V gave up 2 bases and J gave up 7 bases; unmatched junction bases: 6. The germline CDR1 and CDR2 sequences are LNHDA and SQIVND (reference sequence). In nucleotides, the CDR3 is TGTGCCAGTAGTATATTCGGGACAGGGCTTAATGAGCAGTTCTTC. Translation: CASSIFGTGLNEQFF.

V usage is TRBV9 and J usage is TRBJ1-2; weak D call: TRBD1 (6 bases). Germline V gene data show CDR1 as SGDLS and CDR2 as YYNGEE. V lost 4 bases and J 8 bases, leaving 21 bases between the germline ends. This CDR3 is 15 amino acids long. Written as DNA, the CDR3 is TGTGCCAGCAGCTCCCAGACAGGTTTACGCTCCGGCTACACCTTC. This gives the protein CASSSQTGLRSGYTF.

The J gene is TRBJ2-5, the V gene TRBV6-6; D not certain. CDR1 is MNHNY, CDR2 SVGAGI, per germline (reference sequence). The CDR3 sequence is 13 residues long. Trimming left V 6 bases short and J 3 bases short, with 11 bases between. CDR3 protein: CASSDPGEETQYF. DNA for the CDR3: TGTGCCAGCAGCGACCCTGGAGAAGAGACCCAGTACTTC.

This chain connects TRBV10-1 to TRBJ2-3, with 8 bases lining up with TRBD1. Losses at the gene ends were 5 bases for V and 0 bases for J; bases not matched to a gene: 16. This CDR3 has 19 residues. The germline CDR1 and CDR2 sequences are WNHNN and SYGVQD (reference sequence). The chain's CDR3 is CASSKTSGQARTSTDTQYF. The CDR3 coding sequence is TGCGCCAGCAGTAAGACATCGGGACAGGCACGTACTAGCACAGATACGCAGTATTTT.

The rearrangement joins TRBV19 to TRBJ1-3, with TRBD1 as a possible D gene (6 bases). The V end lost 6 bases, the J end lost 1 base, and 19 bases lay between the germline ends. The CDR3 covers 17 residues. The germline gives CDR1 LNHDA, CDR2 SQIVND (reference sequence). The CDR3 DNA follows: TGTGCCAGTAGGGACCGGGACACCCTGTCGTCTGGAAACACCATATATTTT. Residues: CASRDRDTLSSGNTIYF. The full variable domain, completed using reference TRBV19 and TRBJ1-3, is DGGITQSPKYLFRKEGQNVTLSCEQNLNHDAMYWYRQDPGQGLRLIYYSQIVNDFQKGDIAEGYSVSREKKESFPLTVTSAQKNPTAFYLCASRDRDTLSSGNTIYFGEGSWLTVV.

The V and J genes are TRBV5-6 and TRBJ1-2; D remains unclear. Germline V gene sequence: CDR1 SGHDT, CDR2 YYEEEE. Trimming took 0 bases from V and 8 from J, leaving 8 bases between them. The CDR3 is 12 amino acids. The CDR3 loop reads CASSLERMGYTF. CDR3 nucleotide sequence: TGTGCCAGCAGCTTGGAGAGGATGGGCTACACCTTC.

The gene calls are TRBV5-1 and TRBJ1-5, with 7 bases matching TRBD1. CDR1 is SGHRS and CDR2 is YFSETQ in the germline V gene. This CDR3 contains 15 residues. Losses at the gene ends were 7 bases for V and 1 base for J; bases not matched to a gene: 8. In DNA form, the CDR3 reads TGCGCCAGCTGTCGGACAGGAGTGAGCAATCAGCCCCAGCATTTT. Amino acids: CASCRTGVSNQPQHF. Based on the CDR3 plus reference TRBV5-1 and TRBJ1-5, the full variable domain is KAGVTQTPRYLIKTRGQQVTLSCSPISGHRSVSWYQQTPGQGLQFLFEYFSETQRNKGNFPGRFSGRQFSNSRSEMNVSTLELGDSALYLCASCRTGVSNQPQHFGDGTRLSIL.

This sequence joins TRBV29-1 and TRBJ2-7, with 9 bases identical to TRBD2. The CDR3 length is 12 residues. Germline CDR1 and CDR2: SQVTM and ANQGSEA. V lost 7 bases, J lost 4 bases, and 5 bases stayed unmatched. The chain's CDR3 is CSAGLARYEQYF. In DNA form, the CDR3 reads TGCAGCGCTGGACTAGCGCGGTACGAGCAGTACTTC.

The V gene is TRBV30, the J gene TRBJ1-5; D gene uncertain. V gave up 5 bases and J gave up 4 bases, with 15 bases separating them. Germline CDR1 is GTSNPN and CDR2 is SVGIG (reference sequence). The CDR3 runs to 14 residues. The CDR3 DNA is TGTGCCTGGGCCCGGTCCTCTTTGAATCAGCCCCAGCATTTT. Translating it yields CAWARSSLNQPQHF.

V usage is TRBV19 and J usage is TRBJ2-7; 7 nucleotides line up with TRBD2. With V trimmed by 3 bases and J by 4 bases, 9 bases remained unmatched. The CDR3 contains 15 residues. Per germline, CDR1 LNHDA and CDR2 SQIVND (reference sequence). The CDR3 spells CASSIQGLEGYEQYF. The CDR3, as DNA: TGTGCCAGTAGTATCCAAGGACTAGAGGGATACGAGCAGTACTTC.

This clone turned up a few times. V usage is TRBV2 and J usage is TRBJ2-5; TRBD1 matches 7 bases. CDR1 is SNHLY and CDR2 is FYNNEI in the germline V gene. The CDR3 covers 15 residues. V lost 4 bases and J lost 4; bases outside the gene matches: 9. CDR3 residues: CASSGQQGPRETQYF. DNA for the CDR3: TGTGCCAGCAGTGGCCAACAGGGGCCCAGAGAGACCCAGTACTTC.

This clone appeared a single time. The rearrangement links TRBV29-1 to TRBJ1-2; no clear D gene. The germline V and J ends were trimmed by 8 bases and 7 bases, with 17 bases remaining between them. The length of the CDR3 is 12 residues. CDR1 is SQVTM and CDR2 is ANQGSEA in the germline V gene. This CDR3 is CSLRTGYGGYTF. The CDR3 region has the DNA TGCAGCCTCCGGACGGGGTATGGTGGCTACACCTTC. Full variable domain (rest looked up from reference TRBV29-1 and TRBJ1-2): SAVISQKPSRDICQRGTSLTIQCQVDSQVTMMFWYRQQPGQSLTLIATANQGSEATYESGFVIDKFPISRPNLTFSTLTVSNMSPEDSSIYLCSLRTGYGGYTFGSGTRLTVV.

The V call is TRBV7-8, the J call TRBJ2-3; 12 positions agree with TRBD2. Trimming removed 1 base from V and 7 bases from J; junction bases left unmatched: 3. CDR3 length equals 15 residues. CDR1 is SGHVS, CDR2 FQNEAQ, per germline. CDR3 sequence (DNA): TGTGCCAGCAGCTTAGGGACTAGCGGGATGTATACGCAGTATTTT. Translated: CASSLGTSGMYTQYF.

This clone has just a few counts. The chain links TRBV4-3 to TRBJ2-1, with 8 bases that match TRBD2. CDR3 length: 16 amino acids. The V gene's germline CDR1 is LGHNA and CDR2 YSLEER. V shed 4 bases and J 0 bases; nucleotides not matched to a gene: 5. CDR3 residues: CASSRLTSVSYNEQFF. Written as DNA, the CDR3 is TGCGCCAGCAGCCGCCTGACTAGCGTCTCCTACAATGAGCAGTTCTTC.

The chain has TRBV13 and TRBJ2-7; perhaps TRBD1 as D (6 bases). Germline V gene data show CDR1 as PRHDT and CDR2 as FYEKMQ (reference sequence). There are 15 residues in the CDR3. V was shortened by 4 bases and J by 0 bases, with 13 bases between the two germline ends. This chain's CDR3 is CASSYRQESSYEQYF. The CDR3 bases are TGTGCCAGCAGCTACCGACAGGAGAGCTCCTACGAGCAGTACTTC.

The chain combines TRBV20-1 with TRBJ1-2, with D uncertain. This CDR3 has 10 residues. V lost 8 bases and J 3 bases, leaving 7 bases between the germline ends. The V gene's germline CDR1 is DFQATT and CDR2 SNEGSKA (reference sequence). The CDR3 DNA reads as TGCAGTACAGCCTACTATGGCTACACCTTC. Protein: CSTAYYGYTF.

In this sample, this clone turned up a few times. The chain carries TRBV6-1 and TRBJ2-7; tentatively, D is TRBD2 (6 bases). The CDR3 covers 14 residues. Germline V lookup: CDR1 MNHNS, CDR2 SASEGT. V lost 7 bases and J lost 1, with 14 bases in between. This chain's CDR3 is CASNRRGSSYEQYF. The DNA of the CDR3 is TGTGCCAGCAACCGGCGGGGTAGTTCCTACGAGCAGTACTTC.

The gene calls are TRBV6-6 and TRBJ1-2; D perhaps matches TRBD1 (5 bases). V was cut by 4 bases and J by 8 bases, with 17 bases left in between. CDR1 and CDR2 (germline): MNHNY, SVGAGI (reference sequence). The CDR3 runs to 14 residues. The CDR3 loop is CASSSVGAGSGYTF. The CDR3 DNA reads as TGTGCCAGCAGTTCGGTAGGGGCGGGAAGCGGCTACACCTTC.

The chain uses TRBV9 and TRBJ1-1; a possible D gene is TRBD1 (6 bases). V gave up 0 bases and J gave up 8 bases, with 17 bases separating them. Per the germline V gene, CDR1 is SGDLS and CDR2 is YYNGEE. The CDR3 runs 15 residues. The CDR3: CASSVVDDGGPEAFF. DNA of the CDR3: TGTGCCAGCAGCGTAGTCGACGACGGGGGGCCCGAAGCTTTCTTT. Supplemented by reference TRBV9 and TRBJ1-1, the full variable domain reads DSGVTQTPKHLITATGQRVTLRCSPRSGDLSVYWYQQSLDQGLQFLIQYYNGEERAKGNILERFSAQQFPDLHSELNLSSLELGDSALYFCASSVVDDGGPEAFFGQGTRLTVV.

V usage is TRBV7-9 and J usage is TRBJ2-3; a possible D gene is TRBD1 (5 bases). The germline CDR1 and CDR2 sequences are SEHNR and FQNEAQ (reference sequence). The CDR3 extends over 14 amino acids. Trimming shortened V by 5 bases and J by 0 bases, and 9 bases separated the two germline ends. In DNA form, the CDR3 reads TGTGCCAGCAGCGACAGTGGAAGCACAGATACGCAGTATTTT. This gives the protein CASSDSGSTDTQYF.

This clone appeared a few times. The chain couples TRBV5-1 to TRBJ2-3, with TRBD1 as a possible D gene (5 bases). This CDR3 has 16 residues. CDR1 SGHRS and CDR2 YFSETQ come from the germline V gene. The V end was cut by 0 bases, the J end by 0 bases, with 11 bases between. CDR3 DNA: TGCGCCAGCAGCTTGGGGGGCCAGATTAGCACAGATACGCAGTATTTT. Translated, it gives CASSLGGQISTDTQYF. The complete variable domain, with remaining parts taken from reference TRBV5-1 and TRBJ2-3, reads KAGVTQTPRYLIKTRGQQVTLSCSPISGHRSVSWYQQTPGQGLQFLFEYFSETQRNKGNFPGRFSGRQFSNSRSEMNVSTLELGDSALYLCASSLGGQISTDTQYFGPGTRLTVL.